The rows below give T cell receptor beta chains drawn from one sample of a study of relationships among human T cell subsets. TCRdb re-analysed the multiplex PCR reads in MiXCR, keeping a single row per CDR3 protein. The table shows roughly 7,000 distinct CDR3 sequences, with just under 70% occurring only once. Sequences were obtained from naive and transitional (CD45RA+) T cells sorted from blood. Receptors were obtained from a man aged 40-49 years in good health. Both conserved end residues are part of each CDR3. D genes are given only for firm matches. Clone size appears in some rows only: once, few, many, or a class for an expanded clone.

j_call d_call clone_size v_call cdr3_length cdr3_aa cdr3_nt
TRBJ2-1 NA few TRBV27 15 CASSLFSGPTYEQFF TGTGCCAGCAGTTTATTTTCCGGACCGACTTATGAGCAGTTCTTC
TRBJ2-1 TRBD2 NA TRBV11-2 14 CASSSGLAGNEQFF TGTGCCAGCAGCTCGGGACTAGCGGGAAATGAGCAGTTCTTC
TRBJ1-6 TRBD1 NA TRBV12-3/TRBV12-4 15 CASSFQGAVNSPLHF TGTGCCAGCAGTTTTCAGGGGGCAGTTAATTCACCCCTCCACTTT
TRBJ1-1 NA once TRBV5-1 14 CASSKSDWNTEAFF TGCGCCAGCAGCAAAAGCGACTGGAACACTGAAGCTTTCTTT
TRBJ2-1 NA once TRBV10-3 14 CAISDHQTSNEQFF TGTGCCATCAGTGACCATCAGACTAGCAATGAGCAGTTCTTC
TRBJ1-5 NA NA TRBV28 16 CASSTSGRGINQPQHF TGTGCCAGCAGTACCTCGGGTAGGGGTATCAATCAGCCCCAGCATTTT
TRBJ2-5 TRBD1 NA TRBV28 13 CASSWDSQETQYF TGTGCCAGCAGTTGGGACAGCCAAGAGACCCAGTACTTC
TRBJ1-3 NA NA TRBV25-1 15 CASSARGSSGNTIYF TGTGCCAGCAGTGCCCGAGGGAGCTCTGGAAACACCATATATTTT
TRBJ2-7 NA NA TRBV7-7 13 CASSLSSAHEQYF TGTGCTAGCAGCTTATCTTCGGCTCACGAGCAGTACTTC
TRBJ2-5 NA once TRBV6-6 14 CASTPSRAGETQYF TGTGCCAGCACTCCTTCTAGGGCGGGAGAGACCCAGTACTTC
TRBJ2-3 NA once TRBV11-2 14 CASSRGTIGDTQYF TGTGCCAGCAGCAGAGGGACAATTGGAGATACGCAGTATTTT
TRBJ2-3 NA NA TRBV2 13 CASSQSPTDTQYF TGTGCCAGCAGCCAGAGTCCCACAGATACGCAGTATTTT
TRBJ1-1 NA NA TRBV27 11 CASSQNTEAFF TGTGCCAGCAGCCAGAACACTGAAGCTTTCTTT
TRBJ2-7 NA NA TRBV10-3 13 CATRTTGRYEQYF TGTGCCACCCGTACTACAGGGAGATACGAGCAGTACTTC
TRBJ2-7 NA NA TRBV27 14 CASSLSDGAYEQYF TGTGCCAGCAGTTTATCCGACGGCGCCTACGAGCAGTACTTC
TRBJ1-5 TRBD1 NA TRBV27 13 CASSLTGNQPQHF TGTGCCAGCAGTTTGACAGGGAACCAGCCCCAGCATTTT
TRBJ1-1 NA NA TRBV12-3/TRBV12-4 12 CASSQDGTEAFF TGTGCCAGCAGTCAGGACGGCACTGAAGCTTTCTTT
TRBJ1-2 NA NA TRBV4-1 15 CASSHLDLAGYGYTF TGCGCCAGCAGCCACCTGGACCTTGCGGGCTATGGCTACACCTTC
TRBJ2-1 NA NA TRBV2 14 CASSERSRLDEQFF TGTGCCAGCAGTGAACGGTCTCGTCTCGATGAGCAGTTCTTC
TRBJ2-7 NA NA TRBV18 12 CASSPASPEQYF TGTGCCAGCTCACCAGCTAGCCCGGAGCAGTACTTC
TRBJ2-7 NA NA TRBV20-1 14 CSATIPPGTYEQYF TGCAGTGCTACTATTCCCCCCGGTACCTACGAGCAGTACTTC
TRBJ2-2 NA few TRBV14 16 CASSQRGLIPAGELFF TGTGCCAGCAGCCAAAGGGGACTCATACCGGCCGGGGAGCTGTTTTTT
TRBJ1-6 NA NA TRBV7-9 15 CASSLVSVGNSPLHF TGTGCCAGCAGCTTAGTGTCAGTGGGTAATTCACCCCTCCACTTT
TRBJ2-7 TRBD2 NA TRBV10-3 12 CAISGEGYEQYF TGTGCCATCAGTGGGGAGGGCTACGAGCAGTACTTC
TRBJ1-1 TRBD1 NA TRBV29-1 12 CSVPGQGGVAFF TGCAGCGTCCCGGGACAGGGGGGGGTAGCTTTCTTT
TRBJ2-5 NA NA TRBV12-3/TRBV12-4 13 CASSLGQEGTQYF TGTGCCAGCAGTTTAGGACAGGAGGGGACCCAGTACTTC
TRBJ2-7 NA NA TRBV21-1 11 CASSSGTEQYF TGTGCCAGCAGCAGCGGGACCGAGCAGTACTTC
TRBJ2-7 TRBD1 NA TRBV6-1 15 CASSDQGQGVWEQYF TGTGCCAGCAGTGACCAAGGACAGGGGGTATGGGAGCAGTACTTC
TRBJ2-1 TRBD1 NA TRBV6-1 16 CASSSPGTGGYNEQFF TGTGCCAGCAGTTCCCCCGGGACAGGGGGGTACAATGAGCAGTTCTTC
TRBJ1-4 NA once TRBV28 15 CASSTTGKGNEKLFF TGTGCCAGCAGTACCACAGGGAAGGGAAATGAAAAACTGTTTTTT
TRBJ2-3 TRBD2 few TRBV19 13 CASSRGRPDTQYF TGTGCCAGTAGTCGCGGGAGGCCAGATACGCAGTATTTT
TRBJ2-1 NA medium-sized TRBV11-2 12 CASSPLYNEQFF TGTGCCAGCAGCCCCTTGTACAATGAGCAGTTCTTC
TRBJ2-3 NA NA TRBV12-3/TRBV12-4 14 CASSLGGPLDTQYF TGTGCCAGCAGTTTAGGGGGGCCTTTAGATACGCAGTATTTT
TRBJ2-7 TRBD1 NA TRBV12-3/TRBV12-4 13 CASTFGTAYEQYF TGTGCCAGCACCTTTGGGACAGCGTACGAGCAGTACTTC
TRBJ2-1 TRBD2 NA TRBV14 13 CVTRLAGYNEQFF TGTGTTACGCGCCTAGCGGGTTACAATGAGCAGTTCTTC
TRBJ2-3 NA NA TRBV12-3/TRBV12-4 14 CASNHGGGTDTQYF TGTGCCAGCAACCACGGGGGAGGCACAGATACGCAGTATTTT
TRBJ1-2 NA NA TRBV19 12 CATRGPIPGYTF TGTGCCACCCGCGGACCGATCCCGGGCTACACCTTC
TRBJ2-7 NA few TRBV29-1 14 CSPNHRVPPAEQYF TGCAGCCCGAATCACAGGGTCCCCCCAGCCGAGCAGTACTTC
TRBJ1-2 NA NA TRBV18 16 CASSPRTGHKDYGYTF TGTGCCAGCTCACCACGTACGGGACACAAGGACTATGGCTACACCTTC
TRBJ1-1 NA NA TRBV29-1 13 CSFRSGGNTEAFF TGCAGCTTCCGGAGTGGAGGGAACACTGAAGCTTTCTTT
TRBJ2-7 NA large TRBV5-6 12 CASSLVRGEQYF TGTGCCAGCAGCTTGGTCAGGGGCGAGCAGTACTTC
TRBJ1-5 NA NA TRBV7-3 17 CASSQSGHHYSNQPQHF TGTGCCAGCAGCCAATCGGGACACCATTATAGCAATCAGCCCCAGCATTTT
TRBJ2-1 NA NA TRBV7-9 17 CASSTSRPEDLYNEQFF TGTGCCAGCAGCACCAGCCGACCCGAGGATCTATACAATGAGCAGTTCTTC
TRBJ2-5 TRBD2 NA TRBV11-2 16 CASSLEAGGPDETQYF TGTGCCAGCAGCTTAGAAGCGGGAGGGCCGGATGAGACCCAGTACTTC
TRBJ2-7 TRBD1 NA TRBV11-2 15 CASSFSGGANYEQYF TGTGCCAGCAGCTTCTCAGGGGGCGCGAACTACGAGCAGTACTTC
TRBJ1-1 TRBD1 NA TRBV10-3 13 CAISEKGATEAFF TGTGCCATCAGTGAAAAGGGGGCCACTGAAGCTTTCTTT
TRBJ2-1 TRBD1 few TRBV20-1 16 CSAQDPGTGVYNEQFF TGCAGTGCTCAGGACCCCGGGACAGGGGTATACAATGAGCAGTTCTTC
TRBJ1-5 NA NA TRBV18 14 CASSPTGNNQPQHF TGTGCCAGCTCACCGACAGGAAACAATCAGCCCCAGCATTTT
TRBJ2-7 NA NA TRBV13 15 CASSPGPGGDYEQYF TGTGCCAGCAGCCCCGGTCCAGGAGGGGACTACGAGCAGTACTTC
TRBJ2-2 NA NA TRBV12-3/TRBV12-4 15 CAFQQGAAQTGELFF TGTGCCTTCCAGCAGGGAGCGGCCCAGACCGGGGAGCTGTTTTTT
TRBJ1-2 NA few TRBV20-1 12 CSANPQGYGYTF TGCAGTGCTAATCCGCAGGGCTATGGCTACACCTTC
TRBJ1-6 NA NA TRBV28 15 CASSLGDSYNSPLHF TGTGCCAGCAGTTTGGGGGATTCCTATAATTCACCCCTCCACTTT
TRBJ2-7 NA NA TRBV27 14 CASSSASIPYEQYF TGTGCCAGCAGTTCCGCCAGCATCCCCTACGAGCAGTACTTC
TRBJ2-3 TRBD2 few TRBV4-1 18 CASSQGPRQRERTDTQYF TGCGCCAGCAGCCAAGGGCCCCGTCAGCGGGAGAGGACAGATACGCAGTATTTT
TRBJ1-3 NA NA TRBV25-1 15 CASSETTSSGNTIYF TGTGCCAGCAGTGAAACAACAAGCTCTGGAAACACCATATATTTT